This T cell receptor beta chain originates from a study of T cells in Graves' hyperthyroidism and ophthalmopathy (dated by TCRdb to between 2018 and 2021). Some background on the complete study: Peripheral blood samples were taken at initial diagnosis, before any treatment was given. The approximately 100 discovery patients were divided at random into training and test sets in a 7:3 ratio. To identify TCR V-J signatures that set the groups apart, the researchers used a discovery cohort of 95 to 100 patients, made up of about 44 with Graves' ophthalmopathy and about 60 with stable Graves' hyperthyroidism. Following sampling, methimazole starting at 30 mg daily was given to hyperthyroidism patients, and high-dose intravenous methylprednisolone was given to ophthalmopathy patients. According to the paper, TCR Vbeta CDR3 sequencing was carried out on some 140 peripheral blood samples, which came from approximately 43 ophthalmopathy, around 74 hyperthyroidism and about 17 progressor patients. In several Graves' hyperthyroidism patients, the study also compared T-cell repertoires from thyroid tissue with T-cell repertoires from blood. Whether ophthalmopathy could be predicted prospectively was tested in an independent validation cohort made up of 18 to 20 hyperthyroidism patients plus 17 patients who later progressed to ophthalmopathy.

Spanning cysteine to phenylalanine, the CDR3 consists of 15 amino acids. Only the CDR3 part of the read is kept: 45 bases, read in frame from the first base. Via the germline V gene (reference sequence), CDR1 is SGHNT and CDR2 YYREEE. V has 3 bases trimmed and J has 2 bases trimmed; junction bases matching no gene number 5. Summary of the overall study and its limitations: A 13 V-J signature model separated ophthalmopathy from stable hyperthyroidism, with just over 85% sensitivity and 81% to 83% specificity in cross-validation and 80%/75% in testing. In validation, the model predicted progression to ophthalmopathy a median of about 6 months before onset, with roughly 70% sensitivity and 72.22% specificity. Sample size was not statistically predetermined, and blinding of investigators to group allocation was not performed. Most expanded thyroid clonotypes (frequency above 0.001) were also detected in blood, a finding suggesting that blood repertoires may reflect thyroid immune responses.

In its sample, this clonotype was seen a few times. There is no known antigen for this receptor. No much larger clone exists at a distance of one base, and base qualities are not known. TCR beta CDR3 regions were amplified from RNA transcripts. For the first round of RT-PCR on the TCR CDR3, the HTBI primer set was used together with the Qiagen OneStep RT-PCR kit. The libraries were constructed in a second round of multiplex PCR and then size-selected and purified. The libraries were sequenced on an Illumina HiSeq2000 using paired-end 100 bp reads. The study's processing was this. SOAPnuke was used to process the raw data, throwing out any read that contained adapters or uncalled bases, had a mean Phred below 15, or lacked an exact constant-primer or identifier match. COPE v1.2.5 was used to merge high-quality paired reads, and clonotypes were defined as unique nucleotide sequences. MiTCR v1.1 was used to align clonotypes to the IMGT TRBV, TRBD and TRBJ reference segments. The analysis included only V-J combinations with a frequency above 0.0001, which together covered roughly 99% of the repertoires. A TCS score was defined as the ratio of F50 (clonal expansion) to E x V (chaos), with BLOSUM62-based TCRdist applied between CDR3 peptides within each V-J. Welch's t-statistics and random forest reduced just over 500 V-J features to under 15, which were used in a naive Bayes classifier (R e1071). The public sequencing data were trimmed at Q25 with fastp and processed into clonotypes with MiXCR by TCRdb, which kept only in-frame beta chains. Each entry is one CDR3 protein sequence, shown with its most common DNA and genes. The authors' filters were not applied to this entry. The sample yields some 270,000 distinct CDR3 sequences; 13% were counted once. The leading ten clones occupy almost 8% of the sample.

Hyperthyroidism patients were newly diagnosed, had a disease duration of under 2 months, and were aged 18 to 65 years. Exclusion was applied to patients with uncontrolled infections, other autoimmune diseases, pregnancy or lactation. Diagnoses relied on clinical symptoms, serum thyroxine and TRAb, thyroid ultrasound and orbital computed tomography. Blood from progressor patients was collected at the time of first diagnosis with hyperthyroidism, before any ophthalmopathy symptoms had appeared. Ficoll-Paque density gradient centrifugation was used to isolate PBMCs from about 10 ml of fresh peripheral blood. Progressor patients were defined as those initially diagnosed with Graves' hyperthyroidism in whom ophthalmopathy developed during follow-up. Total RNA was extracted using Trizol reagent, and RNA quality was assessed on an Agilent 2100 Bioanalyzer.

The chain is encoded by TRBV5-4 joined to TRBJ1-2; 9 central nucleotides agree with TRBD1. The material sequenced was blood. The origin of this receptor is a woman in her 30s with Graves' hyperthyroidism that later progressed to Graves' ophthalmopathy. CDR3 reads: CASSSAGTGNYGYTF. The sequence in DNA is TGTGCCAGCAGCTCCGCCGGGACAGGGAACTATGGCTACACCTTC. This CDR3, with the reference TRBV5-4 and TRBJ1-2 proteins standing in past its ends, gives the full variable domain ETGVTQSPTHLIKTRGQQVTLRCSSQSGHNTVSWYQQALGQGPQFIFQYYREEENGRGNFPPRFSGLQFPNYSSELNVNALELDDSALYLCASSSAGTGNYGYTFGSGTRLTVV.